The sequence of this T cell receptor (beta chain) was determined in a study of control samples from healthy donors and cancer patients. As regards this clone: The sample has other DNA sequences that encode this CDR3 too.

Sequencing was performed with immunoSEQ multiplex PCR; in TCRdb, only in-frame clones are kept and a portion is missing. The data show 40,000 to 50,000 clones, with roughly three quarters seen just once and about a sixth held by the top ten. Germline CDR1 is SEHNR and CDR2 is FQNEAQ (reference sequence). The CDR3 is 16 amino acids. J lost 2 bases, V lost 0 bases, and 0 bases had no gene match. Input material: formalin-fixed, paraffin-embedded tissue. The rearrangement links TRBV7-9 to TRBJ2-1, with 11 positions matching TRBD2. This TCR came from a male donor with melanoma. CDR3 DNA: TGTGCCAGCAGCTTAGCACTAGCGGGAGCCTACAATGAGCAGTTCTTC. Amino acid sequence: CASSLALAGAYNEQFF.